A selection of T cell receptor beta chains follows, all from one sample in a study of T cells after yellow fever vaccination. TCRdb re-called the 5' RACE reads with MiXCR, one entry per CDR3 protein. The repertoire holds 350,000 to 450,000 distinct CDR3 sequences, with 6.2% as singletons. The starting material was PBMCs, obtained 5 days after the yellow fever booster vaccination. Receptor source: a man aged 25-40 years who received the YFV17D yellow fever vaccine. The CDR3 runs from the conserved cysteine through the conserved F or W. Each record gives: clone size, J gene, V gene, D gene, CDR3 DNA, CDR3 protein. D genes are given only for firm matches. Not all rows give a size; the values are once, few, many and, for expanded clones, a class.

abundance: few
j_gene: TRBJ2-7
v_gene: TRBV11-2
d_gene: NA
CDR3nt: TGTGCCAGCAGTTGGGACTGGACCTCTTACGAGCAGTACTTC
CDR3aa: CASSWDWTSYEQYF

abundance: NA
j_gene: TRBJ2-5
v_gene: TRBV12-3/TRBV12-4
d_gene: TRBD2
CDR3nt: TGTGCCAGCAGGGCCGGGACTACCCAAGAGACCCAGTACTTC
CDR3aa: CASRAGTTQETQYF

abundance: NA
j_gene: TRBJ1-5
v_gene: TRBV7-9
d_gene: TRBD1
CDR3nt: TGTGCCAGCAGCTTCCAGGACAGGGGCGAGCCCCAGCATTTT
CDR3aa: CASSFQDRGEPQHF

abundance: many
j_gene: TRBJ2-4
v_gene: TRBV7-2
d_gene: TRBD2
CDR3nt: TGTGCCAGCAGCATCGGGACTAGGCCCGAGTACTTC
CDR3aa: CASSIGTRPEYF

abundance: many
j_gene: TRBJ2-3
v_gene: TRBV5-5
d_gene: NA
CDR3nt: TGTGCCAGCAGCAGTCCCGGACAGAGGACAGATACGCAGTATTTT
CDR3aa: CASSSPGQRTDTQYF

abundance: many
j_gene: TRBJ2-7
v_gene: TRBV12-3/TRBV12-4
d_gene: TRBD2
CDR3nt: TGTGCCAGCAGTCCCGGACTAGCGGGAGTCGAGCAGTACTTC
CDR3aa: CASSPGLAGVEQYF

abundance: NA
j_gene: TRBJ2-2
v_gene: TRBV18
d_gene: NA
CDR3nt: TGTGCCAGCTCACCAACGGGACGGGGGACCGGGGAGCTGTTTTTT
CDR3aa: CASSPTGRGTGELFF

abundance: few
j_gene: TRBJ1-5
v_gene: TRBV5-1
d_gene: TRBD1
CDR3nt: TGCGCCAGCGTCCAGGGGGCGAGCAATCAGCCCCAGCATTTT
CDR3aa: CASVQGASNQPQHF

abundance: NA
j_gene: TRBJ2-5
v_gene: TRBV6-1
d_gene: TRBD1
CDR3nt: TGTGCCAGCACCCCTAAGAGACAGGGGGCCGTGATGAAGACCCAGTACTTC
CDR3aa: CASTPKRQGAVMKTQYF

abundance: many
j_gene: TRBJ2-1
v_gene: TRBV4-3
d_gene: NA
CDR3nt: TGCGCCAGCAGCCAAGATTGGGGTGAGCAGTTCTTC
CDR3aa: CASSQDWGEQFF

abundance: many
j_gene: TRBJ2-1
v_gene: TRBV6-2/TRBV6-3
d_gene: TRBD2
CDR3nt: TGTGCCAGCAGAGTACTAGCGGGATTCTACAATGAGCAGTTCTTC
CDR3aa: CASRVLAGFYNEQFF

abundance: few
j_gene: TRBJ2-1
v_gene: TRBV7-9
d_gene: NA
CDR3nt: TGTGCCAGCAGCTTTCAGGCCGGGGGATCCTACTACAATGAGCAGTTCTTC
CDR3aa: CASSFQAGGSYYNEQFF

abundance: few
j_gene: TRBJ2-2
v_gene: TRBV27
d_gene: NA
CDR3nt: TGTGCCAGCAGTTTTGGGACGGTCGGGGTCACCGGGGAGCTGTTTTTT
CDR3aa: CASSFGTVGVTGELFF

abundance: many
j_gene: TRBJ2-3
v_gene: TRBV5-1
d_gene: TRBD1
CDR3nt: TGCGCCAGCAGCTTGGGGGACAGGATCGCAGATACGCAGTATTTT
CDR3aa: CASSLGDRIADTQYF

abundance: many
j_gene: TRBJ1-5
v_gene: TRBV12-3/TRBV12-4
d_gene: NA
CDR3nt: TGTGCCAGCAGCATCGGGACAAATAGCAATCAGCCCCAGCATTTT
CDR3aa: CASSIGTNSNQPQHF

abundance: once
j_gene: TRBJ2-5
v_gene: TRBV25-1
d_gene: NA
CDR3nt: TGTGCCGGCAATGAAGGGTTTTGGGAGACCCAGTACTTC
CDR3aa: CAGNEGFWETQYF

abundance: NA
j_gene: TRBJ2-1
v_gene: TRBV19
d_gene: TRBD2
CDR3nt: TGTGCCAGTCACTCGGGAGGGCCAAGTGAGCAGTTCTTC
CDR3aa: CASHSGGPSEQFF

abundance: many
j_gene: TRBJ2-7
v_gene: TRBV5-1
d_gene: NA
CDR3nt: TGCGCCAGCAGCTTGGGCGACCATAGGGACGAGCAGTACTTC
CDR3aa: CASSLGDHRDEQYF

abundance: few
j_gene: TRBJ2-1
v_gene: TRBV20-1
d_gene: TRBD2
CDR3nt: TGCAGTGCTAGAGAGGTAGCGGGAACCTACAATGAGCAGTTCTTC
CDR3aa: CSAREVAGTYNEQFF

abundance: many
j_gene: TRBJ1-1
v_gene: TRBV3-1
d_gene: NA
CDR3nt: TGTGCCAGCAGCCGGCTGGGGGACACTGAAGCTTTCTTT
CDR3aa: CASSRLGDTEAFF

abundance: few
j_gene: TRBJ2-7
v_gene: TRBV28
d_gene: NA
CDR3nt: TGTGCCAGCAGTGAATCCGGGACATACTCCTACGAGCAGTACTTC
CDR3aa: CASSESGTYSYEQYF

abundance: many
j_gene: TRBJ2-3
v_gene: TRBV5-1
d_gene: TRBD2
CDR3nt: TGCGCCAGCAGCTTGAACGGACTAGCGGGAGAGTCGCAGTATTTT
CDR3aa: CASSLNGLAGESQYF

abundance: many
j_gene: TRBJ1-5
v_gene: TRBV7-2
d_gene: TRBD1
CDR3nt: TGTGCCAGCAGCTTAGGGGGACAGATCAGCCCCCAGCATTTT
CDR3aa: CASSLGGQISPQHF